These 27 T cell receptor beta chains originate from one sample sequenced in a study of a mutant IDH1 vaccine in newly diagnosed glioma. TCRdb keeps only in-frame clones here, not all; method: immunoSEQ multiplex PCR. The sample has under 50,000 clones; roughly 90% are singletons. Regarding time point: week 23, last vaccination. Doses comprised 300 ug of mutant IDH1 20-mer peptide each, plus topical imiquimod. No antigen is known for these receptors. This specimen was PBMCs, taken from a glioma patient whose treatment included an IDH1 peptide vaccine. The receptors originated from a man between 45 and 60 years old with glioma.

V gene TRBV5-1 combines with J gene TRBJ1-1; tentative D call: TRBD1 (5 bases). V gave up 0 bases and J gave up 7 bases, with 13 bases separating them. This CDR3 has 14 residues. The germline V gene encodes CDR1 SGHRS and CDR2 YFSETQ. CDR3 protein: CASSLEGVTNEAFF. The CDR3 region has the DNA TGCGCCAGCAGCTTGGAAGGGGTAACCAATGAAGCTTTCTTT.

This rearrangement joins TRBV7-3 to TRBJ2-2, with D unresolved. The V gene lost 0 bases and the J gene lost 2 bases, with 10 bases spanning the gap. CDR1 is SGHTA, CDR2 FQGTGA, per germline. This CDR3 comprises 16 residues. The CDR3 DNA follows: TGTGCCAGCAGCTTAACGGCAGGAACTAACACCGGGGAGCTGTTTTTT. Its protein product is CASSLTAGTNTGELFF.

The chain carries TRBV6-4 and TRBJ2-3; 7 positions match TRBD1. The CDR3 contains 14 residues. Per germline, CDR1 MRHNA and CDR2 SNTAGT. Unmatched junction bases numbered 1, after V lost 3 bases and J lost 1 base. The CDR3 is CASSETGGTDTQYF. CDR3 DNA sequence: TGTGCCAGCAGTGAAACAGGGGGCACAGATACGCAGTATTTT.

The chain employs TRBV23-1 and TRBJ2-1; D is possibly TRBD1 (5 bases). TRBV23-1 is placed among ORFs of uncertain function. CDR3 size: 18 residues. V was trimmed by 3 bases and J by 7 bases, leaving 25 bases between them. The CDR3 sequence is CASSQIGTGQFKGNEQFF. In DNA form, the CDR3 reads TGCGCCAGCAGTCAGATCGGTACAGGCCAATTCAAGGGGAATGAGCAGTTCTTC.

The chain couples TRBV5-1 to TRBJ1-1, with D perhaps TRBD1 (5 bases). The germline gives CDR1 SGHRS, CDR2 YFSETQ. Trimming removed 4 bases at V and 6 bases at J, with 22 bases between. This CDR3 comprises 16 residues. The CDR3 here is CASSPTGRVGDAEAFF. The CDR3 nucleotides read TGCGCCAGCAGCCCCACGGGGCGCGTAGGTGACGCTGAAGCTTTCTTT.

The chain is built from TRBV18 and TRBJ2-7; D may be TRBD2 (6 bases). Trimming removed 3 bases from V and 4 bases from J, with 10 bases in between. Germline V gives CDR1 KGHSH, CDR2 LQKENI. The CDR3 covers 13 residues. CDR3 DNA sequence: TGTGCCAGCTCACCGGCGGGACGTTACGAGCAGTACTTC. It specifies CASSPAGRYEQYF.

The rearrangement links TRBV5-1 to TRBJ2-2; D call uncertain. With 0 bases removed from V and 3 bases from J, the gap between germline ends came to 9 bases. Germline lookup yields CDR1 SGHRS and CDR2 YFSETQ. This CDR3 is built from 15 residues. The CDR3 DNA reads as TGCGCCAGCAGCTTGGATGGTCGGTACACCGGGGAGCTGTTTTTT. Translating it yields CASSLDGRYTGELFF. The variable domain in full, completed from reference TRBV5-1 and TRBJ2-2, reads KAGVTQTPRYLIKTRGQQVTLSCSPISGHRSVSWYQQTPGQGLQFLFEYFSETQRNKGNFPGRFSGRQFSNSRSEMNVSTLELGDSALYLCASSLDGRYTGELFFGEGSRLTVL.

V and J are TRBV11-2 and TRBJ2-1, with 12 bases matching TRBD2. Germline values: CDR1 SGHAT, CDR2 FQNNGV. V was clipped by 6 bases and J by 3 bases; unmatched bases: 6. The CDR3 contains 16 residues. The CDR3 is CASSPSGGGIYNEQFF. CDR3 nucleotide sequence: TGTGCCAGCAGTCCTAGCGGGGGGGGAATCTACAATGAGCAGTTCTTC. Combining the CDR3 with reference TRBV11-2 and TRBJ2-1 gives the whole variable domain EAGVAQSPRYKIIEKRQSVAFWCNPISGHATLYWYQQILGQGPKLLIQFQNNGVVDDSQLPKDRFSAERLKGVDSTLKIQPAKLEDSAVYLCASSPSGGGIYNEQFFGPGTRLTVL.

CDR3 DNA sequence: TGTGCCAGCAGCTTAGTAGTGGTTGAGCAGTTCTTC. This translates into CASSLVVVEQFF. The chain combines TRBV7-2 with TRBJ2-1; no clear D gene. The CDR3 has 12 residues. Germline assignment: CDR1 SGHTA and CDR2 FQGNSA. V lost 1 base to trimming and J lost 9 bases, with 7 bases between them.

This clone was observed a few times. Other DNA sequences within the sample encode an identical CDR3. J is TRBJ2-6 and V is TRBV19; D gene uncertain. Deletions cut 5 bases from V and 1 base from J, with 9 bases between. The CDR3 sequence is 15 residues long. CDR1 LNHDA and CDR2 SQIVND come from the germline V gene (reference sequence). The CDR3: CASSLGFSGANVLTF. DNA for the CDR3: TGTGCCAGTAGTCTCGGATTTTCTGGGGCCAACGTCCTGACTTTC.

This sequence joins TRBV6-6 and TRBJ2-7; TRBD1 is a possible D gene (6 bases). The CDR3 runs to 14 residues. Germline V gene lookup returns CDR1 MNHNY and CDR2 SVGAGI (reference sequence). With 2 bases removed from V and 2 bases from J, the gap between germline ends came to 10 bases. In DNA, the CDR3 is TGTGCCAGCAGTTACGGGACAAAAACCTACGAGCAGTACTTC. This translates into CASSYGTKTYEQYF.

The chain combines TRBV30 with TRBJ1-4, with D possibly TRBD1 on 5 matching bases. The V gene lost 2 bases and the J gene lost 6 bases, with 7 bases spanning the gap. This CDR3 is built from 12 residues. CDR1 GTSNPN and CDR2 SVGIG come from the germline V gene (reference sequence). The CDR3 coding sequence is TGTGCCTGGAGTCGGGACTATGAAAAACTGTTTTTT. It encodes CAWSRDYEKLFF.

J is TRBJ2-1 and V is TRBV4-2; TRBD2 might be the D (6 bases). Germline CDR1 is LGHNA and CDR2 is YNFKEQ. The CDR3 covers 16 residues. Trimming removed 0 bases at V and 6 bases at J, with 15 bases between. The CDR3 nucleotides are TGTGCCAGCAGCCAAGATAGACTAGGGGCGGGCAATGAGCAGTTCTTC. Protein sequence: CASSQDRLGAGNEQFF.

This chain connects TRBV5-1 to TRBJ2-7; 10 nucleotides agree with TRBD2. CDR1 is SGHRS, CDR2 YFSETQ, per germline. CDR3 length: 17 residues. The ends lost 3 bases at V and 1 base at J; junction bases unmatched: 10. The chain's CDR3 is CASSSIKSGRGSYEQYF. The CDR3 region has the DNA TGCGCCAGCAGCTCGATAAAGAGCGGGAGGGGTTCCTACGAGCAGTACTTC.

The rearrangement joins TRBV14 to TRBJ2-1; tentative D call: TRBD2 (5 bases). Germline assignment: CDR1 SGHDN and CDR2 FVKESK. V was trimmed by 4 bases and J by 6 bases, leaving 25 bases between them. This CDR3 comprises 18 residues. CDR3 amino acids: CASSLMGSGVGLVNEQFF. For the CDR3, the DNA is TGTGCCAGCAGCCTCATGGGGTCCGGGGTAGGGCTAGTCAATGAGCAGTTCTTC.

This chain connects TRBV29-1 to TRBJ2-1, with 11 bases lining up with TRBD1. Germline CDR1 is SQVTM and CDR2 is ANQGSEA. The junction had 7 bases not matched to a gene; V was cut back by 6 bases and J by 9 bases. CDR3 length: 13 amino acids. CDR3 in DNA: TGCAGCGTGGGACAGGGGGGTTTCAGTGAGCAGTTCTTC. This sequence encodes CSVGQGGFSEQFF.

This clone has just a few counts. The rearrangement uses TRBV11-1 and TRBJ1-5; D possibly corresponds to TRBD1 (6 bases). Trimming removed 6 bases from V and 4 bases from J, with 10 bases in between. Per germline, CDR1 SGHAT and CDR2 FQDESV (reference sequence). CDR3 size: 13 residues. DNA for the CDR3: TGTGCCAGCAGTTTCGACAGGAATCAGCCCCAGCATTTT. Protein product: CASSFDRNQPQHF.

V and J are TRBV30 and TRBJ1-2; D remains ambiguous. This CDR3 is built from 14 residues. V was trimmed by 2 bases and J by 3 bases, leaving 13 bases between them. From germline, CDR1 is GTSNPN and CDR2 SVGIG (reference sequence). The CDR3 here is CAWSREYGDYGYTF. The DNA for the CDR3 is TGTGCCTGGAGTAGGGAGTATGGCGACTATGGCTACACCTTC.

This chain connects TRBV6-6 to TRBJ1-1; D is unclear. The length of the CDR3 is 13 residues. The V gene lost 7 bases and the J gene lost 0 bases, with 9 bases spanning the gap. From germline, CDR1 is MNHNY and CDR2 SVGAGI (reference sequence). The chain's CDR3 is CASIKTLNTEAFF. The DNA for the CDR3 is TGTGCCAGCATAAAAACCCTGAACACTGAAGCTTTCTTT.

This chain connects TRBV7-8 to TRBJ1-2, with TRBD1 identical over 9 bases. The CDR3 covers 15 residues. V was clipped by 5 bases and J by 6 bases; unmatched bases: 10. The germline V gene has CDR1 SGHVS and CDR2 FQNEAQ. CDR3 nucleotides: TGTGCCAGCAGCGTAACTGACAGGGGGGGTGATGGCTACACCTTC. Its protein is CASSVTDRGGDGYTF.

The V gene is TRBV5-1, the J gene TRBJ2-7, with a weak D call TRBD1 (6 bases). This CDR3 spans 14 amino acids. Trimming cost V 2 bases and J 0 bases, with 9 bases left between them. Germline CDR1 reads SGHRS; CDR2 reads YFSETQ. CDR3: CASSLQGPSYEQYF. The DNA of the CDR3 is TGCGCCAGCAGCTTACAGGGTCCCTCCTACGAGCAGTACTTC. The complete variable domain, with remaining parts taken from reference TRBV5-1 and TRBJ2-7, reads KAGVTQTPRYLIKTRGQQVTLSCSPISGHRSVSWYQQTPGQGLQFLFEYFSETQRNKGNFPGRFSGRQFSNSRSEMNVSTLELGDSALYLCASSLQGPSYEQYFGPGTRLTVT.

The chain uses TRBV19 and TRBJ2-1; D possibly corresponds to TRBD1 (6 bases). Germline V gene data show CDR1 as LNHDA and CDR2 as SQIVND (reference sequence). Between the trimmed V and J ends, which lost 7 bases and 4 bases, there was a span of 11 bases. CDR3 size: 13 residues. The CDR3: CASTPGQYNEQFF. The CDR3 DNA is TGTGCCAGTACCCCAGGACAGTACAATGAGCAGTTCTTC.

The chain couples TRBV5-6 to TRBJ1-1; D is ambiguous. This CDR3 is built from 14 residues. V was shortened by 4 bases and J by 0 bases, with 10 bases between the two germline ends. CDR1 is SGHDT and CDR2 is YYEEEE in the germline V gene. CDR3 sequence: CASSAPPLNTEAFF. The CDR3 bases are TGTGCCAGCAGCGCCCCACCCTTGAACACTGAAGCTTTCTTT.

The genes are TRBV7-2 and TRBJ1-1; unclear D gene. The germline CDR1 and CDR2 sequences are SGHTA and FQGNSA. The CDR3 totals 15 residues. Trimming took off 5 bases at V and 1 base at J, with 14 bases between the two ends. The chain's CDR3 is CASSMGAGWNTEAFF. For the CDR3, the DNA is TGTGCCAGCAGCATGGGAGCCGGTTGGAACACTGAAGCTTTCTTT.

This chain links TRBV7-3 with TRBJ2-6; D is unresolved. Germline-derived CDR1 and CDR2 are SGHTA and FQGTGA. Trimming left V 1 base short and J 0 bases short, with 7 bases between. The length of the CDR3 is 16 residues. This CDR3 reads CASSLNTRSGANVLTF. The DNA for the CDR3 is TGTGCCAGCAGCTTAAACACCCGCTCTGGGGCCAACGTCCTGACTTTC.

The CDR3 sequence is CASSLGTEAFF. The CDR3, as DNA: TGTGCCAGCAGTTTGGGGACTGAAGCTTTCTTT. This chain uses TRBV27 with TRBJ1-1; D is unresolved. V lost 3 bases and J 5 bases, leaving 4 bases between the germline ends. The CDR3 sequence is 11 residues long. Germline V CDR1 and CDR2: MNHEY, SMNVEV (reference sequence).

The rearrangement uses TRBV7-8 and TRBJ1-2; D may be TRBD1 (5 bases). V was pared by 1 base and J by 0 bases, with 9 bases between. This CDR3 comprises 15 residues. Germline V gives CDR1 SGHVS, CDR2 FQNEAQ. The CDR3 region has the DNA TGTGCCAGCAGCTTAGGACGGGGCGCTAACTATGGCTACACCTTC. This gives the protein CASSLGRGANYGYTF.